Listed below are T cell receptor beta chains from one sample, sequenced in a study of Ad26.COV2.S vaccination and SARS-CoV-2 variants. The table came from immunoSEQ multiplex PCR; TCRdb's copy has only in-frame clones and leaves some out. The sample includes roughly 500,000 clones, 80% to 90% of them seen just once. Sequencing was performed on peripheral blood, taken in a trial of Ad26.COV2.S vaccine versus placebo. These receptors all stem from a person between 18 and 59 years old who received the Ad26.COV2.S COVID-19 vaccine or a placebo. CDR3s include the opening cysteine and the closing phenylalanine or tryptophan. The D gene is left open where the match is weak. Only some rows state a clone size, as once, few, many or a class for expanded clones.

>TRBV12-3/TRBV12-4|once|TRBJ1-2|NA|11
CASSNLGGYTF
TGTGCCAGCAGTAACCTAGGTGGCTACACCTTC
>TRBV11-3|once|TRBJ2-7|NA|14
CASSLGGSSYEQYF
TGTGCCAGCAGCTTAGGGGGGTCTTCCTACGAGCAGTACTTC
>TRBV11-3|NA|TRBJ2-1|NA|14
CASSLDSVVSEQFF
TGTGCCAGCAGCTTAGATTCCGTCGTTAGTGAGCAGTTCTTC
>TRBV5-4|NA|TRBJ1-2|NA|14
CASSLGAGEYGYTF
TGTGCCAGCAGCTTAGGTGCGGGAGAATATGGCTACACCTTC
>TRBV3-1/TRBV3-2|few|TRBJ1-4|NA|14
CASSQGTILRELFF
TGTGCCAGCAGCCAAGGGACAATACTAAGAGAACTGTTTTTT
>TRBV19|NA|TRBJ1-4|NA|12
CASGGQNEKLFF
TGTGCCAGCGGAGGACAGAATGAAAAACTGTTTTTT
>TRBV3-1/TRBV3-2|NA|TRBJ2-3|TRBD2|15
CASSQGLAGVDTQYF
TGTGCCAGCAGCCAGGGACTAGCGGGAGTAGATACGCAGTATTTT
>TRBV11-2|NA|TRBJ1-1|NA|12
CASSLGAGEAFF
TGTGCCAGCAGCTTAGGGGCAGGAGAAGCTTTCTTT
>TRBV6-5|NA|TRBJ2-5|NA|14
CASNFGLAEETQYF
TGTGCCAGCAATTTCGGGCTGGCGGAAGAGACCCAGTACTTC
>TRBV4-3|NA|TRBJ2-5|NA|15
CASSQEAWGRETQYF
TGCGCCAGCAGCCAAGAGGCCTGGGGCCGAGAGACCCAGTACTTC
>TRBV7-8|NA|TRBJ2-4|NA|13
CASSRAGPNIQYF
TGTGCCAGCAGCCGGGCAGGGCCAAACATTCAGTACTTC
>TRBV18|NA|TRBJ1-1|NA|14
CASSPGSPNTEAFF
TGTGCCAGCTCACCAGGAAGTCCGAACACTGAAGCTTTCTTT
>TRBV30|NA|TRBJ1-2|NA|16
CAWVTLSPTGHYGYTF
TGTGCCTGGGTGACTTTGAGCCCGACAGGCCACTATGGCTACACCTTC
>TRBV11-3|few|TRBJ2-2|NA|15
CASRRDGQRTGELFF
TGTGCCAGCAGGCGGGATGGGCAGCGCACCGGGGAGCTGTTTTTT
>TRBV6-1|NA|TRBJ2-2|TRBD1|17
CASSDGTGTGVVGELFF
TGTGCCAGCAGTGACGGAACCGGGACAGGCGTCGTCGGGGAGCTGTTTTTT
>TRBV2|once|TRBJ2-1|NA|15
CASSRTTRTYNEQFF
TGTGCCAGCAGTAGAACCACACGAACCTACAATGAGCAGTTCTTC
>TRBV4-2|NA|TRBJ2-3|NA|13
CASSLRRTDTQYF
TGTGCCAGCAGCCTCCGGCGCACAGATACGCAGTATTTT